The present entry profiles one T cell receptor (beta chain) with its context. Its specificity is unknown. The CDR3 extends 3 residues past the end of the read, so its final part is completed from the germline J gene. This sample is drawn from a study of T cells in women clearing cervical HPV infection. Turning to the study itself: Case blood was drawn when the lesion was first found; control blood after infection became undetectable. Overall study findings and caveats: Controls had more TRBV6-7 (0.16%) than cases (about 0.11%).

All participants had a single incident cervical HPV16 infection, and prevalent HPV16 infections were excluded. Here immunoSEQ multiplex PCR was the method, and the copy in TCRdb shows in-frame clones only, minus some. The ten most abundant clones cover approximately 4.8% of a sample with fewer than 40,000 clones. CDR3 size: 15 residues. Trimming cost V 2 bases and J 3 bases; bases outside gene matches: 5. Germline assignment: CDR1 DFQATT and CDR2 SNEGSKA (reference sequence). The chain uses TRBV20-1 and TRBJ2-2; 8 bases line up with TRBD1. Sequencing used blood buffy coat. This clonotype was obtained from a woman aged 18 to 69 with a cervical HPV16 infection that either progressed to CIN3+ or cleared (not recorded which). The CDR3 is CSARSRTGHTGELFF. The DNA read from the CDR3 is TGCAGTGCTAGATCTCGGACAGGGCACACCGGGGAG.